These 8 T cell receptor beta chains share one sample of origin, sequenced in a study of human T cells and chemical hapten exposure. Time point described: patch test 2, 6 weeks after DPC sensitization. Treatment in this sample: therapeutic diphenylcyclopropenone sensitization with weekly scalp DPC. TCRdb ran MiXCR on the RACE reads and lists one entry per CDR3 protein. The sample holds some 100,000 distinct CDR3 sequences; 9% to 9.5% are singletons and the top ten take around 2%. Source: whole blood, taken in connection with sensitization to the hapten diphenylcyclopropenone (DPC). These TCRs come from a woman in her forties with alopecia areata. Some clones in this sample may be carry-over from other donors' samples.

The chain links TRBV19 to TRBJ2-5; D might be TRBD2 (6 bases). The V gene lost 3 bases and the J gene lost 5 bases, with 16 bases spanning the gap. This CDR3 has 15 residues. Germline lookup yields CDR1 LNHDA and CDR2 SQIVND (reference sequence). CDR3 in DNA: TGTGCCAGTAGTATCCGGGACTTTCATGGTGAGACCCAGTACTTC. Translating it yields CASSIRDFHGETQYF.

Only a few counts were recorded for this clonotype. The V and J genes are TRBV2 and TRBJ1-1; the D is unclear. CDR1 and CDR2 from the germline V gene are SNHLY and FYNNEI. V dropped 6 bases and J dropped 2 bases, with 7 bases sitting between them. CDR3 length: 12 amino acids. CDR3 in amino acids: CASRPVNTEAFF. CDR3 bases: TGTGCCAGCAGGCCGGTTAACACTGAAGCTTTCTTT.

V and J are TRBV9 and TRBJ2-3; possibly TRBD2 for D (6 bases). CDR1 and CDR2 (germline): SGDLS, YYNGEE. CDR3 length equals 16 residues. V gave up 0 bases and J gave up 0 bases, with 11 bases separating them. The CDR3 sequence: CASSVGNAGSTDTQYF. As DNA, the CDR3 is TGTGCCAGCAGCGTAGGAAACGCGGGGAGCACAGATACGCAGTATTTT.

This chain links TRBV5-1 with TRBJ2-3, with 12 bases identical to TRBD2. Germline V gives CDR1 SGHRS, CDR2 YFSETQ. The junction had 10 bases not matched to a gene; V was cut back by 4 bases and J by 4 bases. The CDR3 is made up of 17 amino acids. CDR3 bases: TGCGCCAGCAGCCTCTCTAGCGGGAGGGGCCCCTCAGATACGCAGTATTTT. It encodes CASSLSSGRGPSDTQYF.

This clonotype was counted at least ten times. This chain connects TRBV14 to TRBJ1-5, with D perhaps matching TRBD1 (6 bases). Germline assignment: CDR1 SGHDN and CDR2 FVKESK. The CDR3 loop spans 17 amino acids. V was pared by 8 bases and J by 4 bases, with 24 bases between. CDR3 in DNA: TGTGCCAGCCTTGATTTTTTGACAGGTTTCCCAAATCAGCCCCAGCATTTT. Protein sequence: CASLDFLTGFPNQPQHF.

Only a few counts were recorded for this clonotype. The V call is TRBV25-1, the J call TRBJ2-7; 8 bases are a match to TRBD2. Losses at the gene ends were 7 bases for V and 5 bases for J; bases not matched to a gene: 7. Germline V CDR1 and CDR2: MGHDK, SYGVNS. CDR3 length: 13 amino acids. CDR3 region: CASTKSGGDEQYF. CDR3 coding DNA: TGTGCCAGCACCAAGAGCGGGGGCGACGAGCAGTACTTC.

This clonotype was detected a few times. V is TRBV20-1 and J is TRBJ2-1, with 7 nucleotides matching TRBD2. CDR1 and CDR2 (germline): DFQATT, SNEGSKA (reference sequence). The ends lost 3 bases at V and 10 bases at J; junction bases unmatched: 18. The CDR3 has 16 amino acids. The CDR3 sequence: CSARGSGSGFTYEQFF. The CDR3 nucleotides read TGCAGTGCTAGGGGATCGGGTAGCGGGTTCACATACGAGCAGTTCTTC.

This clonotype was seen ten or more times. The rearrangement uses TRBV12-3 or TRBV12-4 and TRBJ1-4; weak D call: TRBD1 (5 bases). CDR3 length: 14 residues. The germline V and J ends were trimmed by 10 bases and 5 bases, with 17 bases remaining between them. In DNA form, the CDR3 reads TGTGCCACTAAACCGGGGCCGGAGAATGAAAAACTGTTTTTT. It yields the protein CATKPGPENEKLFF.